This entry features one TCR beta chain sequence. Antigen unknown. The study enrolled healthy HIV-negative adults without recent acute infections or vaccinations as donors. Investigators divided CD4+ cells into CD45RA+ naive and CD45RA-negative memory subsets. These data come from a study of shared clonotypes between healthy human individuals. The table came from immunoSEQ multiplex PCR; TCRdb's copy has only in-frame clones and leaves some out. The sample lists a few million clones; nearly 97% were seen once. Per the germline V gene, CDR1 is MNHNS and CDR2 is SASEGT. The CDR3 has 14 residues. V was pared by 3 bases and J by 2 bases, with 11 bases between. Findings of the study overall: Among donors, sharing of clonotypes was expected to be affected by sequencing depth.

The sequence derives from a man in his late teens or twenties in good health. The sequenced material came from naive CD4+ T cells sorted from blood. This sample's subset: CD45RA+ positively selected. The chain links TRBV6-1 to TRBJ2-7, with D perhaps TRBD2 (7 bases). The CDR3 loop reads CASSDWGGPYEQYF. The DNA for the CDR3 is TGTGCCAGCAGTGATTGGGGGGGCCCCTACGAGCAGTACTTC.